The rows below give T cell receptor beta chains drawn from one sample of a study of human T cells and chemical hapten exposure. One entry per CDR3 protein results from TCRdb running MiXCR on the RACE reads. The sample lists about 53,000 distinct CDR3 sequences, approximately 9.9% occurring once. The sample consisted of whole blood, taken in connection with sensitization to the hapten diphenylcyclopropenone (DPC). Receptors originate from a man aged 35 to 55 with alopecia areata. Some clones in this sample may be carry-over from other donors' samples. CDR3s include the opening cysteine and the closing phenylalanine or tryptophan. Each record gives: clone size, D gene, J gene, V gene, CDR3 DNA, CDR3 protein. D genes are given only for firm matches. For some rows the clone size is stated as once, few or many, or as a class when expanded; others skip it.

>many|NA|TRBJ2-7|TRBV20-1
TGCAGTGCTAGTGGGTACGAGCAGTACTTC
CSASGYEQYF
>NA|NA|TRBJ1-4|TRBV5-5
TGTGCCAGCAGCGAACCCGAAACAAGAACTAATGAAAAACTGTTTTTT
CASSEPETRTNEKLFF
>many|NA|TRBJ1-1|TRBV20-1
TGCAGTGCCGCTAGGGTAGGTGAAGCTTTCTTT
CSAARVGEAFF
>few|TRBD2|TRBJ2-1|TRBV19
TGTGCCAGTAGTATAGACGGGCTAGCGGGTTTCAATGAGCAGTTCTTC
CASSIDGLAGFNEQFF
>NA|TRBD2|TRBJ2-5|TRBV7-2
TGTGCCAGCAGCTTAGGCGGGAGACGAGAGACCCAGTACTTC
CASSLGGRRETQYF
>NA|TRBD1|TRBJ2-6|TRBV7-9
TGTGCCAGCAGCGCCCGAACAGGGGCTGGGGCCAACGTCCTGACTTTC
CASSARTGAGANVLTF
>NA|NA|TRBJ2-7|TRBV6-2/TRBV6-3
TGTGCCAGCAGCATCAGCCCGGGTCGCTACGAGCAGTACTTC
CASSISPGRYEQYF
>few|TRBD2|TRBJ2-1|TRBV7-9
TGTGCCGGCGGGACTAGCGGGAGCTCCTACAATGAGCAGTTCTTC
CAGGTSGSSYNEQFF
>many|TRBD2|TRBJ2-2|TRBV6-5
TGTGCCAGCAGTTACGCCCGGGCTAGCGGGGAAACCGGGGAGCTGTTTTTT
CASSYARASGETGELFF
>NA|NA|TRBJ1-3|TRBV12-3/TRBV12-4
TGTGCCAGCACCTCTGTGGTAGGGTCTGGAAACACCATATATTTT
CASTSVVGSGNTIYF
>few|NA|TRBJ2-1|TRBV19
TGTGCCAGTAGTATTAGGGTCCCATCTCAGACTGAGCAGTTCTTC
CASSIRVPSQTEQFF
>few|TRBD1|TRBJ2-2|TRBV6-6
TGTGCCAGCCGTCCGGGACAGGCTAACACCGGGGAGCTGTTTTTT
CASRPGQANTGELFF
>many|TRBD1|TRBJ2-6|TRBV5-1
TGCGCCAGCAGCGTGGGACAGGGTATTCTTGCCAACGTCCTGACTTTC
CASSVGQGILANVLTF
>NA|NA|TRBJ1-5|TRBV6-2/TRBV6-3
TGTGCCAGCAGTTATGGCCCAGGTCAGCCCCAGCATTTT
CASSYGPGQPQHF
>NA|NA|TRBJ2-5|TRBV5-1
TGCGCCAGCAGCCGTTCGCCCACTGAGACCCAGTACTTC
CASSRSPTETQYF
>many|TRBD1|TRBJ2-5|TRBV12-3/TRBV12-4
TGTGCCAGCAGTTCCCGGGACAGACAAGAGACCCAGTACTTC
CASSSRDRQETQYF
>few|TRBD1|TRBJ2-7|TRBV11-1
TGTGCCAGCAGCTCCCCGGACAGGGGGTCCTACGAGCAGTACTTC
CASSSPDRGSYEQYF
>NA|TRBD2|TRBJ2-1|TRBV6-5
TGTGCCAGCAGTTACTCGGGGACTAGCGGGAGCGGTGAGCAGTTCTTC
CASSYSGTSGSGEQFF
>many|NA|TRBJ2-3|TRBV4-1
TGCGCCAGCAGCCAACCCGCAAGCACAGATACGCAGTATTTT
CASSQPASTDTQYF
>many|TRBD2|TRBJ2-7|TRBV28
TGTGCCAGCAGTTTTAGCGGGGGTTCCTACGAGCAGTACTTC
CASSFSGGSYEQYF
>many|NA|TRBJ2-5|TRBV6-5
TGTGCCAGCAGTTACTCAATACTGGGCGGGGGCTCGGAGACCCAGTACTTC
CASSYSILGGGSETQYF
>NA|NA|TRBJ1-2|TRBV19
TGTGCCAGTAGTAGCTCCGCCTATGGCTACACCTTC
CASSSSAYGYTF
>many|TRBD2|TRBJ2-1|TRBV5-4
TGTGCCAGCAGCCCCGGGACTAGCGGGAGCCCTTACAATGAGCAGTTCTTC
CASSPGTSGSPYNEQFF
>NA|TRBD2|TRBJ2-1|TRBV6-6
TGTGCCAGCAGTTACAACGGACTAGCGGGTTCAATGGGGGATGAGCAGTTCTTC
CASSYNGLAGSMGDEQFF
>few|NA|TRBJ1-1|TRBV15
TGTGCCACCAGCACGTACACTGAAGCTTTCTTT
CATSTYTEAFF
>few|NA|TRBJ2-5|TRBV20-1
TGCAGTGCTAGAGATCTCCAGATCCGGGAGACCCAGTACTTC
CSARDLQIRETQYF
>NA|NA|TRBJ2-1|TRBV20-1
TGCAGTGCCCCTAGACAGTTCAATGAGCAGTTCTTC
CSAPRQFNEQFF
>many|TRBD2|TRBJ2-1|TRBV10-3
TGTGCCATCAGTGATCCCGCAATTGGCGGGAGGACGTACAATGAGCAGTTCTTC
CAISDPAIGGRTYNEQFF
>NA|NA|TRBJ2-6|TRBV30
TGTGCCTGGACGATGTCTACAGGCTTCTCTGGGGCCAACGTCCTGACTTTC
CAWTMSTGFSGANVLTF
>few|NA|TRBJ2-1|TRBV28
TGTGCCAGCACTTCGGAAGTCTGGAATGAGCAGTTCTTC
CASTSEVWNEQFF
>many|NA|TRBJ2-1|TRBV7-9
TGTGCCAGCAGCCAAGGGGAAAATGAGCAGTTCTTC
CASSQGENEQFF
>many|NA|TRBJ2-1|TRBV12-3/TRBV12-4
TGTGCCAGCAGTTCCCGGTCCTACAATGAGCAGTTCTTC
CASSSRSYNEQFF
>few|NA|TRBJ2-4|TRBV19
TGTGCCAGTAGTATCGGGGCGGGATTGGTAAACATTCAGTACTTC
CASSIGAGLVNIQYF
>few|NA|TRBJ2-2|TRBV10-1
TGCGCCAGCAGTATGGATCGGACCGGGGAGCTGTTTTTT
CASSMDRTGELFF
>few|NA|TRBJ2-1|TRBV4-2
TGTGCCAGCAGCCAAGATTGGCGGGAGCAGTTCTTC
CASSQDWREQFF
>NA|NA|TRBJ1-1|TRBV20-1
TGCAGTGCCGGGCCCGACAGACTGAACACTGAAGCTTTCTTT
CSAGPDRLNTEAFF
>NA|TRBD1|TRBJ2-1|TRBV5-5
TGTGCCAGCAGATTTACCGGGACAGGGAACAATGAGCAGTTCTTC
CASRFTGTGNNEQFF
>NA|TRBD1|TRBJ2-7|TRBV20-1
TGCAGTGCAATTGGGACAGGGTCTGACTACGAGCAGTACTTC
CSAIGTGSDYEQYF
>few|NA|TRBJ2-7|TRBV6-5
TGTGCCAGCAGCCAAGGGGTAGCGCTTTCCTACGAGCAGTACTTC
CASSQGVALSYEQYF
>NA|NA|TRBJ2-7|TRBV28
TGTGCCAGCAGCCTCGGGATGGGGACCGAGCAGTACTTC
CASSLGMGTEQYF
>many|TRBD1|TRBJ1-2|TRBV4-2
TGTGCCAGCAGCCAAGCGGGACAGTCCGGGTATGGCTACACCTTC
CASSQAGQSGYGYTF
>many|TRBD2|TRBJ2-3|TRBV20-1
TGCAGTGCTAGACCCCCTAGCGGCTCTAGCACAGATACGCAGTATTTT
CSARPPSGSSTDTQYF
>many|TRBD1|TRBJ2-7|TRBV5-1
TGCGCCAGCAGCGAGACAGGGGGCAAAGCCTACGAGCAGTACTTC
CASSETGGKAYEQYF
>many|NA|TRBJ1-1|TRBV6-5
TGTGCCAGCCAGGGTACTGAAGCTTTCTTT
CASQGTEAFF